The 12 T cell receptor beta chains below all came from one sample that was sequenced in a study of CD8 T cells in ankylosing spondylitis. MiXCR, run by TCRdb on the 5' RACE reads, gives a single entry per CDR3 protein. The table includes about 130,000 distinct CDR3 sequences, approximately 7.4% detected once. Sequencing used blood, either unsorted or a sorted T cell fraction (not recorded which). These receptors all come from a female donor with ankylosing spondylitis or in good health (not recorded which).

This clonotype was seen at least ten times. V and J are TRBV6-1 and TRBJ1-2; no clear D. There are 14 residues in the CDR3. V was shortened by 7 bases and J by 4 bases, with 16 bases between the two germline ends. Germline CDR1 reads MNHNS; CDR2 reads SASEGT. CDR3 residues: CASIPGSVLYGYTF. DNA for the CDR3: TGTGCCAGCATCCCGGGGTCCGTCCTCTATGGCTACACCTTC.

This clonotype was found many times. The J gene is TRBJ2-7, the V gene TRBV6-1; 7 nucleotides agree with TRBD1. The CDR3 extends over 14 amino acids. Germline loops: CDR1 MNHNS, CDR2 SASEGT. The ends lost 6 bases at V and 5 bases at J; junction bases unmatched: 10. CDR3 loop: CASSQTGNSNEQYF. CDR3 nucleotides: TGTGCCAGCAGCCAGACAGGGAATAGCAACGAGCAGTACTTC.

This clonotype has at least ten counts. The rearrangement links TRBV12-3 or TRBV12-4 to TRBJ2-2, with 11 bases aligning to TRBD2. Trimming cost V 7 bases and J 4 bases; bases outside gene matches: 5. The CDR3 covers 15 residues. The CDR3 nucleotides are TGTGCCAGCACCCCTAGCGGGGGGCTCACCGGGGAGCTGTTTTTT. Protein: CASTPSGGLTGELFF.

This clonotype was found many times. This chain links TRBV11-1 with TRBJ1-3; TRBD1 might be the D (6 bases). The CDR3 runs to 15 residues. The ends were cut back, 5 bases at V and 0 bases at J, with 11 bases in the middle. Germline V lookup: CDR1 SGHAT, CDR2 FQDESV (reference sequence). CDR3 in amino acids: CASSTLGASGNTIYF. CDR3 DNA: TGTGCCAGCAGCACGCTGGGGGCCTCTGGAAACACCATATATTTT.

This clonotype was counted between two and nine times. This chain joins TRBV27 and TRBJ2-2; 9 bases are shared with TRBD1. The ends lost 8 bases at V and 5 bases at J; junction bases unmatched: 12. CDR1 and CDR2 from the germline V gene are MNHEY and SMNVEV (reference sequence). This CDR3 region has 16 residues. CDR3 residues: CASGRYTGGATGELFF. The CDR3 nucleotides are TGTGCCAGCGGACGATATACAGGGGGCGCGACCGGGGAGCTGTTTTTT.

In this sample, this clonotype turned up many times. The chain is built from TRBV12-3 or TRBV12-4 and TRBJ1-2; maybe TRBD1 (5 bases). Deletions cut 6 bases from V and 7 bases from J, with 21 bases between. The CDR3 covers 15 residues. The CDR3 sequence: CASSRARGGVSGYTF. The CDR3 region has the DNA TGTGCCAGCAGCCGCGCCCGTGGAGGGGTTAGTGGCTACACCTTC.

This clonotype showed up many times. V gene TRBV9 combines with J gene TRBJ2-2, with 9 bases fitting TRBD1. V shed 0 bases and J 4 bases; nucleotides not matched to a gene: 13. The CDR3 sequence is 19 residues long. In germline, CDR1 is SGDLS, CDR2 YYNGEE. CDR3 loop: CASSVATLGQGRSTGELFF. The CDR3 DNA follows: TGTGCCAGCAGCGTAGCTACTTTGGGACAGGGACGTTCCACCGGGGAGCTGTTTTTT.

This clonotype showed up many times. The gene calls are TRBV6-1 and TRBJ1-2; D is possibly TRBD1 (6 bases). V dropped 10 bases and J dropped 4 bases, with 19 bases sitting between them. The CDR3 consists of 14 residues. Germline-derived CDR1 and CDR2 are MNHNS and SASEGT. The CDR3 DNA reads TGTGCCACCTTGGGCAACCTCAGGGGCTATGGCTACACCTTC. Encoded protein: CATLGNLRGYGYTF.

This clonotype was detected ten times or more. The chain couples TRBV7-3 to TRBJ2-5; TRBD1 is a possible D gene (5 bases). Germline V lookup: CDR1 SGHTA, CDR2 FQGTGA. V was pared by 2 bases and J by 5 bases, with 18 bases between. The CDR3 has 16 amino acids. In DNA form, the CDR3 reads TGTGCCAGCAGCTTAGGGCAGGCAGGGTCGGGCGAGACCCAGTACTTC. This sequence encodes CASSLGQAGSGETQYF.

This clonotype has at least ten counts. CDR3 in DNA: TGCGCCAGCAGCTTGAAGACAGGGGGTTCCTCCTACGAGCAGTACTTC. Its translation is CASSLKTGGSSYEQYF. J is TRBJ2-7 and V is TRBV5-1, with TRBD1 matching 9 bases. Germline-derived CDR1 and CDR2 are SGHRS and YFSETQ. This CDR3 is 16 amino acids long. The V and J ends lost 1 base and 0 bases, in that order; junction bases with no gene match: 5.

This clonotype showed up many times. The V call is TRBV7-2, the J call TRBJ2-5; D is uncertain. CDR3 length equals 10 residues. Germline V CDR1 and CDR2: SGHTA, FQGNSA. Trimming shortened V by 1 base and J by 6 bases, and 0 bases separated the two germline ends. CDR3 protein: CASSLETQYF. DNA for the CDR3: TGTGCCAGCAGCTTAGAGACCCAGTACTTC.

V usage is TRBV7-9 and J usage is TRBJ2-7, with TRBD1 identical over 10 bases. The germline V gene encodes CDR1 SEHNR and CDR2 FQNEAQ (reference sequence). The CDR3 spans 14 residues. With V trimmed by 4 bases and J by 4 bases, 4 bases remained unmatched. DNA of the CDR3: TGTGCCAGCAGCTCGCCGGGACAGGGGTACGAGCAGTACTTC. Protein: CASSSPGQGYEQYF. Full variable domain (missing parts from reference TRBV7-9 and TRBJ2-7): DTGVSQNPRHKITKRGQNVTFRCDPISEHNRLYWYRQTLGQGPEFLTYFQNEAQLEKSRLLSDRFSAERPKGSFSTLEIQRTEQGDSAMYLCASSSPGQGYEQYFGPGTRLTVT.